Shown below are 27 T cell receptor beta chains from a single sample sequenced in a study of regulatory and conventional T cells in RAG deficiency. Genomic DNA came from blood regulatory T cells gated CD4+ CD25-high CD127-low. The method was immunoSEQ multiplex PCR; TCRdb's version includes in-frame clones alone and lacks a portion of them. The top ten hold around 1.6% of the sample, which has 7,000 to 10,000 clones, approximately 95% seen once. The same sample was also used in a study of regulatory T cells. That report adds: Amplification used 52 TRBV primers and 13 TRBJ primers.

Sequencing was done on a sample of CD127- CD25+ CD4+ Tregs sorted from blood. These receptor sequences come from a human donor in good health.

This chain links TRBV30 with TRBJ2-1, with 11 bases that match TRBD2. Germline CDR1 is GTSNPN and CDR2 is SVGIG (reference sequence). The CDR3 runs 15 residues. J gave up 9 bases and V 3 bases, and 10 bases lay outside the gene matches. This CDR3 is CAWSLASGRYGEQFF. In DNA, the CDR3 is TGTGCCTGGAGCTTAGCTAGCGGGAGGTACGGTGAGCAGTTCTTC.

The chain recombines TRBV6-5 with TRBJ2-1; 7 positions match TRBD2. CDR1 is MNHEY, CDR2 SVGAGI, per germline. The V and J ends lost 8 bases and 10 bases, in that order; junction bases with no gene match: 17. This CDR3 has 15 amino acids. The CDR3 bases are TGTGCCAGCTCCAAGAAGATAGCGGGTTTCGGAGAGCAGTTCTTC. This translates into CASSKKIAGFGEQFF.

The rearrangement uses TRBV7-3 and TRBJ2-7, with TRBD1 identical over 8 bases. The CDR3 contains 13 residues. After removal of 5 bases from V and 9 bases from J, the junction contained 9 bases not matched to a gene. Germline V CDR1 and CDR2: SGHTA, FQGTGA. CDR3 bases: TGTGCCAGCAGCCCGGGGACAGGCTTGGGGCAGTACTTC. Translated: CASSPGTGLGQYF.

The chain links TRBV9 to TRBJ1-1; D not certain. There are 13 residues in the CDR3. Germline V gene data show CDR1 as SGDLS and CDR2 as YYNGEE. V lost 4 bases to trimming and J lost 3 bases, with 10 bases between them. This CDR3 reads CASSRELDTEAFF. For the CDR3, the DNA is TGTGCCAGCAGCAGGGAGCTCGACACTGAAGCTTTCTTT.

This clone was detected only once. Written as DNA, the CDR3 is TGTGCCAGCAGCCCAGCAGGGATACCCACGGATACGCAGTATTTT. Translation: CASSPAGIPTDTQYF. The V call is TRBV7-2, the J call TRBJ2-3, with a weak D call TRBD1 (5 bases). The CDR3 has 15 residues. V lost 5 bases and J 6 bases, leaving 18 bases between the germline ends. Germline CDR1 is SGHTA and CDR2 is FQGNSA.

This rearrangement joins TRBV7-8 to TRBJ2-1; perhaps TRBD2 as D (6 bases). CDR1 SGHVS and CDR2 FQNEAQ come from the germline V gene. The length of the CDR3 is 15 residues. V lost 5 bases and J 10 bases, leaving 21 bases between the germline ends. CDR3 residues: CASSKTVGSSYEQFF. The DNA of the CDR3 is TGTGCCAGCAGCAAGACTGTCGGGAGTTCGTACGAGCAGTTCTTC.

V and J are TRBV5-8 and TRBJ1-1; 8 nucleotides match TRBD1. V shed 3 bases, J shed 3 bases, and the junction held 7 bases outside the gene matches. The germline V gene has CDR1 SGHTS and CDR2 YDEGEE. The CDR3 is made up of 15 amino acids. CDR3 sequence reads: CASSSQGAMHTEAFF. The CDR3 bases are TGTGCCAGCAGCTCGCAGGGGGCGATGCACACTGAAGCTTTCTTT.

The chain carries TRBV4-2 and TRBJ2-1, with 7 bases fitting TRBD2. Germline assignment: CDR1 LGHNA and CDR2 YNFKEQ. V lost 6 bases, J lost 0 bases, and 14 bases stayed unmatched. CDR3 length: 18 amino acids. The CDR3 protein is CASRGGFASGRSYNEQFF. DNA of the CDR3: TGTGCCAGCAGGGGGGGGTTTGCTAGCGGACGCTCCTACAATGAGCAGTTCTTC.

J is TRBJ2-5 and V is TRBV7-6; 7 nucleotides match TRBD2. Trimming took 5 bases from V and 5 from J; bases not matched to a gene: 11. This CDR3 is 15 amino acids long. Germline CDR1 and CDR2: SGHVS and FNYEAQ. CDR3: CASSGGGLPGETQYF. The CDR3 DNA reads TGTGCCAGCAGCGGGGGGGGACTGCCGGGGGAGACCCAGTACTTC.

This chain links TRBV7-2 with TRBJ2-7; 10 positions agree with TRBD2. V lost 3 bases, J lost 0 bases, and 8 bases stayed unmatched. This CDR3 contains 17 residues. Germline CDR1 reads SGHTA; CDR2 reads FQGNSA. CDR3 sequence (DNA): TGTGCCAGCAGCTTCTTATCTAGCGGGAGTAGCTCCTACGAGCAGTACTTC. Protein product: CASSFLSSGSSSYEQYF.

The chain couples TRBV4-2 to TRBJ2-7, with D possibly matching TRBD1 (6 bases). The CDR3 has 15 residues. Trimming stripped 0 bases from V and 4 bases from J, with 13 bases between. CDR1 is LGHNA, CDR2 YNFKEQ, per germline. The CDR3 DNA is TGTGCCAGCAGCCAAGATTTTGGGGGCTGGTACGAGCAGTACTTC. Encoded protein: CASSQDFGGWYEQYF.

The chain employs TRBV2 and TRBJ1-5; D is unresolved. Germline lookup yields CDR1 SNHLY and CDR2 FYNNEI. The length of the CDR3 is 14 residues. V lost 3 bases to trimming and J lost 8 bases, with 14 bases between them. The CDR3 DNA reads as TGTGCCAGCAGTGACTGGAGGGAGGAGAAGCCCCAGCATTTT. Translating gives CASSDWREEKPQHF.

This rearrangement joins TRBV19 to TRBJ2-5; 9 bases align to TRBD1. With the DNA end fitting TRBJ2-7 better, the J assignment may be wrong. Looked up from germline, CDR1 is LNHDA and CDR2 is SQIVND (reference sequence). The CDR3 contains 14 residues. The CDR3 is CASSKTGGFYEQYF. CDR3 nucleotides: TGTGCCAGTAGCAAGACAGGGGGATTCTACGAGCAGTACTTC.

V gene TRBV5-6 combines with J gene TRBJ1-3; D may be TRBD1 (5 bases). CDR3 length: 12 amino acids. Germline V CDR1 and CDR2: SGHDT, YYEEEE. V lost 7 bases and J lost 10, with 15 bases in between. The CDR3 here is CASRKGLETIYF. CDR3 in DNA: TGTGCCAGCCGGAAGGGGCTGGAGACCATATATTTT. Full variable domain (outside the CDR3, taken from reference TRBV5-6 and TRBJ1-3): DAGVTQSPTHLIKTRGQQVTLRCSPKSGHDTVSWYQQALGQGPQFIFQYYEEEERQRGNFPDRFSGHQFPNYSSELNVNALLLGDSALYLCASRKGLETIYFGEGSWLTVV.

The chain uses TRBV9 and TRBJ2-1, with 13 bases that match TRBD2. This CDR3 comprises 16 residues. The germline V gene has CDR1 SGDLS and CDR2 YYNGEE. With 3 bases clipped from V and 7 bases from J, the junction kept 7 bases outside the gene matches. The CDR3 protein is CASSAGGLAGRNEQFF. The CDR3 region has the DNA TGTGCCAGCAGCGCGGGGGGACTAGCGGGAAGGAATGAGCAGTTCTTC. Complete variable domain (other parts from reference TRBV9 and TRBJ2-1): DSGVTQTPKHLITATGQRVTLRCSPRSGDLSVYWYQQSLDQGLQFLIQYYNGEERAKGNILERFSAQQFPDLHSELNLSSLELGDSALYFCASSAGGLAGRNEQFFGPGTRLTVL.

The CDR3 loop is CAISESGRTQYF. The DNA of the CDR3 is TGTGCCATCAGTGAGTCTGGCCGTACGCAGTATTTT. The chain recombines TRBV10-3 with TRBJ2-3; D remains unclear. Per the germline V gene, CDR1 is ENHRY and CDR2 is SYGVKD. The CDR3 length is 12 residues. V lost 0 bases to trimming and J lost 8 bases, with 6 bases between them.

This clone was observed once. V is TRBV29-1 and J is TRBJ2-5, with 8 bases matching TRBD2. V dropped 7 bases and J dropped 2; count of bases not matched to a gene: 6. The length of the CDR3 is 13 residues. Germline assignment: CDR1 SQVTM and CDR2 ANQGSEA. CDR3 region: CSGAGGWQETQYF. CDR3 DNA sequence: TGCAGCGGGGCGGGAGGTTGGCAAGAGACCCAGTACTTC.

This chain joins TRBV4-1 and TRBJ1-5; 7 bases line up with TRBD1. V gave up 0 bases and J gave up 7 bases; unmatched junction bases: 15. CDR1 is MGHRA and CDR2 is YSYEKL in the germline V gene. The CDR3 covers 18 residues. This CDR3 reads CASSQEVTGRGRRQPQHF. For the CDR3, the DNA is TGCGCCAGCAGCCAAGAAGTAACAGGAAGGGGGCGGCGGCAGCCCCAGCATTTT.

This clone was counted once. For the CDR3, the DNA is TGTGCCACAGGGAGGGACCCGGGCACAGATACGCAGTATTTT. Encoded protein: CATGRDPGTDTQYF. The chain combines TRBV2 with TRBJ2-3; 7 nucleotides line up with TRBD2. The CDR3 totals 14 residues. Germline lookup yields CDR1 SNHLY and CDR2 FYNNEI. With V trimmed by 10 bases and J by 1 base, 8 bases remained unmatched.

The V gene is TRBV6-1, the J gene TRBJ1-1, with D possibly being TRBD1 (5 bases). Germline CDR1 MNHNS, CDR2 SASEGT. The CDR3 spans 14 residues. The germline V and J ends were trimmed by 3 bases and 5 bases, with 13 bases remaining between them. The CDR3 spells CASSDWEGRTEAFF. CDR3 nucleotide sequence: TGTGCCAGCAGTGATTGGGAGGGGAGAACTGAAGCTTTCTTT.

The genes are TRBV5-8 and TRBJ2-5; 11 nucleotides agree with TRBD1. The CDR3 length is 16 residues. V gave up 2 bases and J gave up 0 bases; unmatched junction bases: 3. Germline values: CDR1 SGHTS, CDR2 YDEGEE. CDR3 protein: CASSFGTGGYQETQYF. CDR3 in DNA: TGTGCCAGCAGCTTTGGGACAGGGGGGTACCAAGAGACCCAGTACTTC.

This chain connects TRBV10-3 to TRBJ2-3, with D tentatively TRBD1 (5 bases). From germline, CDR1 is ENHRY and CDR2 SYGVKD. The CDR3 is 14 residues long. V lost 8 bases, J lost 0 bases, and 12 bases lay in between. CDR3 sequence: CAISTAGSTDTQYF. Written as DNA, the CDR3 is TGTGCCATCTCCACGGCAGGGAGCACAGATACGCAGTATTTT.

The genes are TRBV30 and TRBJ1-3; D not certain. CDR1 is GTSNPN, CDR2 SVGIG, per germline (reference sequence). Deletions cut 6 bases from V and 3 bases from J, with 12 bases between. The CDR3 totals 13 residues. The CDR3 protein is CACSLEFGNTIYF. The CDR3 nucleotides read TGTGCCTGCTCATTAGAGTTTGGAAACACCATATATTTT.

V usage is TRBV30 and J usage is TRBJ1-3; a weak D match, TRBD1 (6 bases). CDR1 GTSNPN and CDR2 SVGIG come from the germline V gene (reference sequence). The CDR3 spans 15 residues. The germline V and J ends were trimmed by 5 bases and 2 bases, with 16 bases remaining between them. Here the CDR3 DNA reads TGTGCCTGGCAAACAGGGAAAGGGGCTGGAAACACCATATATTTT. Protein: CAWQTGKGAGNTIYF.

The sample holds one count of this clone. The DNA for the CDR3 is TGCGCCAGCAGCTTGGCGGGGGGCCCTGAAGCTTTCTTT. Translation gives CASSLAGGPEAFF. The rearrangement uses TRBV5-1 and TRBJ1-1; the D gene is possibly TRBD1 (6 bases). The CDR3 is made up of 13 amino acids. The germline V gene encodes CDR1 SGHRS and CDR2 YFSETQ. The germline V and J ends were trimmed by 0 bases and 6 bases, with 9 bases remaining between them.

This rearrangement joins TRBV5-6 to TRBJ1-1, with D possibly being TRBD1 (5 bases). Germline V gives CDR1 SGHDT, CDR2 YYEEEE. Trimming left V 0 bases short and J 1 base short, with 10 bases between. The CDR3 loop spans 15 amino acids. Here the CDR3 DNA reads TGTGCCAGCAGCTTGGGGGGCACGTGGAACACTGAAGCTTTCTTT. Protein sequence: CASSLGGTWNTEAFF. Full variable domain (outside the CDR3, taken from reference TRBV5-6 and TRBJ1-1): DAGVTQSPTHLIKTRGQQVTLRCSPKSGHDTVSWYQQALGQGPQFIFQYYEEEERQRGNFPDRFSGHQFPNYSSELNVNALLLGDSALYLCASSLGGTWNTEAFFGQGTRLTVV.

The V gene is TRBV30, the J gene TRBJ1-5, with TRBD1 identical over 9 bases. Unmatched junction bases numbered 1, after V lost 3 bases and J lost 4 bases. This CDR3 is built from 13 residues. In germline, CDR1 is GTSNPN, CDR2 SVGIG (reference sequence). For the CDR3, the DNA is TGTGCCTGGAGGGACAGGGGTAATCAGCCCCAGCATTTT. Protein: CAWRDRGNQPQHF.